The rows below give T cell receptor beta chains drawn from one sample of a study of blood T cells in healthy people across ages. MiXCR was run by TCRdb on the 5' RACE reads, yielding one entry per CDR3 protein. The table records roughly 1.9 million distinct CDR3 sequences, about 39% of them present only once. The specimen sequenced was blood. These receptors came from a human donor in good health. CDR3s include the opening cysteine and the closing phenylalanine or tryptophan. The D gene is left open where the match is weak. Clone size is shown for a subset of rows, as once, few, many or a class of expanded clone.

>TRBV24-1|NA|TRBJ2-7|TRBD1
TGTGCCACCAGTGACCCTTCGACAGGGGACCACGAGCAGTACTTC
CATSDPSTGDHEQYF
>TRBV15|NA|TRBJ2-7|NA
TGTGCCACCAGCAGAGAGGGGCGATCCTACGAGCAGTACTTC
CATSREGRSYEQYF
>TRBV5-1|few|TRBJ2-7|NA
TGCGCCAGCAGCTTTTCGAGGGGATACGAGCAGTACTTC
CASSFSRGYEQYF
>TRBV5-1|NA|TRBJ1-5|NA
TGCGCCAGCAGCTTGGGGGCGGGAGATCAGCCCCAGCATTTT
CASSLGAGDQPQHF
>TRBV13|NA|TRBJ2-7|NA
TGTGCCAGCGGCTTGAGGGACGGGGGCTGGGAGCAGTACTTC
CASGLRDGGWEQYF
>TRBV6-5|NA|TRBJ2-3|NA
TGTGCCAGCAGGCCCACAGGGTTGTGGACCACAGATACGCAGTATTTT
CASRPTGLWTTDTQYF
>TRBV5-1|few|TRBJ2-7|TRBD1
TGCGCCAGCAGGCTGGGGACAGCTTCAAACGAGCAGTACTTC
CASRLGTASNEQYF
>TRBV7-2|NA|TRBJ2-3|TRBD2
TGTGCCAGCAGCTTAGTGTTCGCGGGGGGCACAGATACGCAGTATTTT
CASSLVFAGGTDTQYF
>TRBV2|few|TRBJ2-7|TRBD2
TGTGCCAGCAGTGTAGAAGGGGGACTAGCGGGGGAGGCCTACGAGCAGTACTTC
CASSVEGGLAGEAYEQYF
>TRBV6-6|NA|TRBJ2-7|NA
TGTGCCAGCAGTTATATTCAGGGGCTCGACGAGCAGTACTTC
CASSYIQGLDEQYF
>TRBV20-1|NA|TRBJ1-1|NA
TGCAGTGCTAGAGCAATAAACACTGAAGCTTTCTTT
CSARAINTEAFF
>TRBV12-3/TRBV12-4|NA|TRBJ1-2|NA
TGTGCCAGCAGTCCCGGCCAGGGAGGTTTCTATGGCTACACCTTC
CASSPGQGGFYGYTF
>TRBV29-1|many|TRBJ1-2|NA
TGCAGCGTTGAAGATCAACAGGGCTATGGCTACACCTTC
CSVEDQQGYGYTF
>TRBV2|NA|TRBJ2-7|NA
TGTGCCAGCCGGGGGTCTTGGGGCGACGAGCAGTACTTC
CASRGSWGDEQYF
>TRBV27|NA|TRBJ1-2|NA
TGTGCCAGCAGTCGGCAGAGTAACTCGGGGGGACATGGCTACACCTTC
CASSRQSNSGGHGYTF
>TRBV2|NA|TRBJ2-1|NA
TGTGCCAGCAGGATAGGGGAGAATGAGCAGTTCTTC
CASRIGENEQFF
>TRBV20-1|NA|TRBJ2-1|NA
TGCAGTGCTCCCCGCCAGGGAGTGGGGTACAATGAGCAGTTCTTC
CSAPRQGVGYNEQFF
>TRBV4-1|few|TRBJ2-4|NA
TGCGCCAGCAGCCAAGAAACCGCTAAAAACATTCAGTACTTC
CASSQETAKNIQYF
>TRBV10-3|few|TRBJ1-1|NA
TGTGCCATCAGTGAGTCGACGGGAACTGAAGCTTTCTTT
CAISESTGTEAFF
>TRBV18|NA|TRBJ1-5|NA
TGTGCCAGCTCACCGTTCGGCTCCCAGAGCAATCAGCCCCAGCATTTT
CASSPFGSQSNQPQHF
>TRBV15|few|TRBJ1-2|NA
TGTGCCACCAGCAGAGAACGTCTGGGAGGGATAGGCTACACCTTC
CATSRERLGGIGYTF
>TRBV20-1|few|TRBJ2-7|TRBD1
TGCAGTGCTAGCCTACAGGGGGTCTACGAGCAGTACTTC
CSASLQGVYEQYF
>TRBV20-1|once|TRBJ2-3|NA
TGCAGTGCATACAGGGCCCGCTCACCCACAGATACGCAGTATTTT
CSAYRARSPTDTQYF
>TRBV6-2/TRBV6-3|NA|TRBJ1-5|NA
TGTGCCAGCAGTAGACCGTCGCGAGGAGTTAGCAATCAGCCCCAGCATTTT
CASSRPSRGVSNQPQHF
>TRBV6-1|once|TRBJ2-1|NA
TGTGCCAGCAGTCCCCCCTCTAGGGATTACAATGAGCAGTTCTTC
CASSPPSRDYNEQFF
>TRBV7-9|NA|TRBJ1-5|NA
TGTGCCAGCAGCTTAGGGGGGGGGCTGGGGCAGCCCCAGCATTTT
CASSLGGGLGQPQHF
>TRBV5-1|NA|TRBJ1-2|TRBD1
TGCGCCAGCAGCCGAGGGACAGGGCCGTATGGCTACACCTTC
CASSRGTGPYGYTF
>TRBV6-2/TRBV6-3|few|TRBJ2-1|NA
TGTGCCAGCAGTTACTACAGCTCCTACAATGAGCAGTTCTTC
CASSYYSSYNEQFF
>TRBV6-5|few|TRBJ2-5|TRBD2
TGTGCCAGCAGTTACTCTGGCGGGAGAGTCCAAGGGACCCAGTACTTC
CASSYSGGRVQGTQYF
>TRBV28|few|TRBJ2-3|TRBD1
TGTGCCAGCAGTGAAGACAGGGTTGGGGATACGCAGTATTTT
CASSEDRVGDTQYF
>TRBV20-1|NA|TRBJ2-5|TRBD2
TGCAGTGCTAGAGGGGGGGGGACTAGTAGGGCCCAGTACTTC
CSARGGGTSRAQYF
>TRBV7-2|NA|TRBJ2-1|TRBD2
TGTGCCAGCAGCTTATCCGGGGGGGCTACAATCAATGAGCAGTTCTTC
CASSLSGGATINEQFF
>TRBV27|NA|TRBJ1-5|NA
TGTGCCAGCAGAGTATCCGGCCGGAATCAGCCCCAGCATTTT
CASRVSGRNQPQHF
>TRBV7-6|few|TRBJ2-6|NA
TGTGCCAGCAGCTTAGATTGGACGCGATCTGGGGCCAACGTCCTGACTTTC
CASSLDWTRSGANVLTF
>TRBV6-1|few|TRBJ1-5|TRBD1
TGTGCCAGCAGACCAACAGGGGATAGCAATCAGCCCCAGCATTTT
CASRPTGDSNQPQHF
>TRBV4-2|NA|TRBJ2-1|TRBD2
TGTGCCAGCAGCCACAGCGACCGGGACTACTACAATGAGCAGTTCTTC
CASSHSDRDYYNEQFF
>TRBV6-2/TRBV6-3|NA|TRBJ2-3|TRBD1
TGTGCCAGCAGTGCAGGGGGCGCGACAGATACGCAGTATTTT
CASSAGGATDTQYF
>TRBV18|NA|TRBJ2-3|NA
TGTGCCAGCTCACTGGACTTTAGCACAGATACGCAGTATTTT
CASSLDFSTDTQYF
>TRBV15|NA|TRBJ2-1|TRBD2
TGTGCCACCAGCAGGGGTAGCGGGGGGGCCACCTACAATGAGCAGTTCTTC
CATSRGSGGATYNEQFF
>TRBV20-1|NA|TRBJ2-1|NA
TGCAGTGCTAATCTAGACTACAATGAGCAGTTCTTC
CSANLDYNEQFF
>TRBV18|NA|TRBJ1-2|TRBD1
TGTGCCAGCTCACCCGAGACAGGGCGTAATGGCTACACCTTC
CASSPETGRNGYTF
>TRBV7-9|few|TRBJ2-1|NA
TGTGCCAGCAGCTTTGGTAGCGACTACAATGAGCAGTTCTTC
CASSFGSDYNEQFF
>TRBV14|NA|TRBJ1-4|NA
TGTGCCAACAGCCAGGTCCCAGGAAGAGAAAAACTGTTTTTT
CANSQVPGREKLFF
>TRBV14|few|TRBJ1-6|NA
TGTGCCAGCAGCCAAGAAGGGGGGTCGAATTCACCCCTCCACTTT
CASSQEGGSNSPLHF